This T cell receptor beta chain was retrieved from a study of OX40 agonist ivuxolimab in advanced cancers. As for the study in general: Clinicians treated patients with ivuxolimab, an agonistic anti-OX40 (CD134) antibody. At 0.01 to 10 mg/kg, ivuxolimab was administered intravenously to patients every 2 weeks. Findings and caveats of the study: Expanded clones were, on average, more numerous in CD8+ T cells than in CD4+. Among the lowest peripheral clonal expansion occurred in 0.1-3.0 mg/kg partial responders.

Remarks on this clone: Its antigen remains unidentified.

Profiling relied on immunoSEQ multiplex PCR, and the TCRdb table lists in-frame clones only, not all of them. The sample lists around 70,000 clones, more than 65% occurring once. The ends lost 4 bases at V and 8 bases at J; junction bases unmatched: 5. The germline gives CDR1 SGDLS, CDR2 YYNGEE. The CDR3 loop spans 12 amino acids. Material: CD4+ or CD8+ T cells sorted from blood, obtained in a trial of the OX40 agonist ivuxolimab. The J gene is TRBJ1-2, the V gene TRBV9; 7 bases line up with TRBD1. The sequence was collected from an adult with an advanced solid tumor such as melanoma, head and neck, liver or kidney cancer. The CDR3 DNA sequence: TGTGCCAGCAGCTTACGGGACAGCGGCTACACCTTC. Amino acid sequence: CASSLRDSGYTF.